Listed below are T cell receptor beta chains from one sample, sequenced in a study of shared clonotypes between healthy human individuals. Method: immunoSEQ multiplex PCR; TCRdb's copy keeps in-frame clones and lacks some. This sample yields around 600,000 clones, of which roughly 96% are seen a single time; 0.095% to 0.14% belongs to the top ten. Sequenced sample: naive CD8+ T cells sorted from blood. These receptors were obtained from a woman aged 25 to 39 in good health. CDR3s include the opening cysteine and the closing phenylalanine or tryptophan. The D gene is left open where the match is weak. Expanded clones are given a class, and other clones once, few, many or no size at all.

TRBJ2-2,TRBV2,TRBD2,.,TGTGCCAGCATTAAAACCCCGGGACTAGCGGGAGATAACGTCGGGGAGCTGTTTTTT,CASIKTPGLAGDNVGELFF
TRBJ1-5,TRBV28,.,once,TGTGCCAGCAGTTTATACCCAGGGGAGTTTAGTCAGCCCCAGCATTTT,CASSLYPGEFSQPQHF
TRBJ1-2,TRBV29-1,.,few,TGCAGCGGTACGATGGAAGAAGAGGTTGGCTACACCTTC,CSGTMEEEVGYTF
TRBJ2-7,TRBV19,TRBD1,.,TGTGCCAGTAGTTCGGGACAGGGGGATTACGAGCAGTACTTC,CASSSGQGDYEQYF
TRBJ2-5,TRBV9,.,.,TGTGCCAGCAGCCCACCCACAGGGGGGGCGGGAGGCCAAGAGACCCAGTACTTC,CASSPPTGGAGGQETQYF
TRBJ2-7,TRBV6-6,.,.,TGTGCCAGCAGTTACACCGGACTTGCGGACGAGCAGTACTTC,CASSYTGLADEQYF
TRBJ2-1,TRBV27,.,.,TGTGCCAGCAGTTTGATCGCAGGGGGGTACAATGAGCAGTTCTTC,CASSLIAGGYNEQFF
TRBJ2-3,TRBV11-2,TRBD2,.,TGTGCCAGCAGCTCCCTTCAGACCCCGACGGGACTAGCCACAGATACGCAGTATTTT,CASSSLQTPTGLATDTQYF
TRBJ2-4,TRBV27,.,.,TGTGCCAGCAGCAGTTCTCTAGCCAAAAACATTCAGTACTTC,CASSSSLAKNIQYF
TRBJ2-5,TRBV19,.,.,TGCATAGCAGACACCCAAGAGACCCAGTACTTC,CIADTQETQYF
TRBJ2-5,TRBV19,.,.,TGTGCCAGTAGTTCGGGACTTCACGTTGAGCAGTACTTC,CASSSGLHVEQYF
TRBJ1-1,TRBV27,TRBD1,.,TGTGCCAGCAGTTTAACAGGGGGCAACACTGAAGCTTTCTTT,CASSLTGGNTEAFF
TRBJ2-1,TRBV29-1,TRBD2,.,TGCAGCGTTGGCGGGGGCAATGAGCAGTTCTTC,CSVGGGNEQFF
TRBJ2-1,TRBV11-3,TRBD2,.,TGTGCCAGCAGCCCCGGGGCTAGCGGATACAATGAGCAGTTCTTC,CASSPGASGYNEQFF
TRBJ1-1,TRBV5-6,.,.,TGTGCCAGCAGCTTGGGTGGGGGGTCCACTGAAGCTTTCTTT,CASSLGGGSTEAFF
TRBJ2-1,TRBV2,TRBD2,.,TGTGCCAGCAGTGAAGAGGGGACTAGCGGGAGACTCAATGAGCAGTTCTTC,CASSEEGTSGRLNEQFF
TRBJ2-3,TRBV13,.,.,TGTGCCAGCAGCTCACCTCTCACTAGCACAGATACGCAGTATTTT,CASSSPLTSTDTQYF
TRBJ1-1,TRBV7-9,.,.,TGTGCCAGCCTGGACCAGAACACTGAAGCTTTCTTT,CASLDQNTEAFF
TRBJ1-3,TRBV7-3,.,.,TGTGCCAGCAGCTTAGACGGCTCTGGAAACACCATATATTTT,CASSLDGSGNTIYF
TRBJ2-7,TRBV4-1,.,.,TGCGCCAGCAGCCCCCTAGGGGGGGCCTTAAAATACGAGCAGTACTTC,CASSPLGGALKYEQYF
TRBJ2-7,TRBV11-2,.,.,TGTGCCAGCAGCTTAGTCGGGAGCTCCTACGAGCAGTACTTC,CASSLVGSSYEQYF
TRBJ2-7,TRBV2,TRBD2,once,TGTGCCAGCAGTCCTAGCGGGAGCTACTACGAGCAGTACTTC,CASSPSGSYYEQYF
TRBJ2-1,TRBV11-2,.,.,TGTGCCAGCAGCTTAGGCGGAGGAGTTCACAATGAGCAGTTCTTC,CASSLGGGVHNEQFF
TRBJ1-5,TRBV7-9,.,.,TGTGCCAGCAGCAAAGGGGAGACAGAGTATAGCAATCAGCCCCAGCATTTT,CASSKGETEYSNQPQHF
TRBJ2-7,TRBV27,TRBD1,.,TGTGCCAGCAGTATTACAGGGGCCTCCTACGAGCAGTACTTC,CASSITGASYEQYF
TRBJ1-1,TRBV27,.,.,TGTGCCAGCAGTTTATTAGGGGAGGGCACTGAAGCTTTCTTT,CASSLLGEGTEAFF
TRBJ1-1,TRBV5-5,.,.,TGTGCCAGCAGCTTTGGGGGAGGCACTGAAGCTTTCTTT,CASSFGGGTEAFF
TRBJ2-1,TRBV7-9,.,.,TGTGCCAGCAGCCGCACTAGTATGGTTTCCGATGAGCAGTTCTTC,CASSRTSMVSDEQFF
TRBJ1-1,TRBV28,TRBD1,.,TGTGCCAGCAGTTTACCCCGAACAGGGGGCAGTAGGATTGAAGCTTTCTTT,CASSLPRTGGSRIEAFF
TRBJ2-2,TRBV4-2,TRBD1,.,TGTGCCAGCAGCCAAGATGGGGAACAGGGGGCGAACACCGGGGAGCTGTTTTTT,CASSQDGEQGANTGELFF
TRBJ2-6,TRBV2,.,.,TGTGCCAGCGTATGGACAGCGGGGTCTTCAGCCAACGTCCTGACTTTC,CASVWTAGSSANVLTF
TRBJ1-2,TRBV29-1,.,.,TGCAGCGTTGAAGAAGTCGGAGGCGTAAACTATGGCTACACCTTC,CSVEEVGGVNYGYTF
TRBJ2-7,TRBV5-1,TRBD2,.,TGCGCCAGCAGCACAGATAGCGGGGTAAGCTCCTACGAGCAGTACTTC,CASSTDSGVSSYEQYF
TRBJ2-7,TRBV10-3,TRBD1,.,TGTGCCACCTTAAAGGGACAGGGAAACTACGAGCAGTACTTC,CATLKGQGNYEQYF
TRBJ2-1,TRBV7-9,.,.,TGTGCCAGCACCCCCGGGGCTAGCTATGAGCAGTTCTTC,CASTPGASYEQFF
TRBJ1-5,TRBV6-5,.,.,TGTGCCAGCAGTTTCTATCAGGGAAAGCAGCCCCAGCATTTT,CASSFYQGKQPQHF
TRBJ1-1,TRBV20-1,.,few,TGCAGTGCTAGAATGGGTACTGAAGCTTTCTTT,CSARMGTEAFF
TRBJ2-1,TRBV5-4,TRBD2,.,TGTGCCACCGCTCCCCCCCTAGCGGGAGACAATGAGCAGTTCTTC,CATAPPLAGDNEQFF
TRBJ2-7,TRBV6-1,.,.,TGTGCCAGCAGTGAAGATGCAGGACACGAGCAGTACTTC,CASSEDAGHEQYF